This record concerns one TCR beta chain sequence. Its antigen remains unidentified. Nothing much larger sits one base from this clone, and base qualities are not available. The Qiagen DNeasy kit was used to extract genomic DNA from unsorted PBMCs and from the negatively selected CD4+ and CD8+ fractions. TCR beta CDR3 regions were amplified by immunoSEQ multiplex PCR using primers annealing to V and J segments. Amplification bias was minimized using a synthetic immune receptor repertoire, and residual bias was removed computationally after sequencing. The paper's processing steps were these. Custom Python scripts were used to quantify repertoire diversity as the Shannon entropy index. Unsorted, CD4+ and CD8+ repertoires were examined separately, except in combined analyses, for which CD4+ and CD8+ sequences were merged in silico. A clone was considered expanded if an increase in frequency of at least 2-fold after treatment relative to C1D1 was found, and a pseudocount of 0.5 was applied to clones undetected at baseline. Singleton clones were defined as clones with 0 or 1 copy at C1D1, and non-singleton clones were defined as clones with 2 or more copies. Clones expanded in unsorted samples were labelled as CD4+, CD8+ or unknown by matching protein sequences in sorted samples from the same patient. Wilcoxon tests on paired samples were used to test changes in diversity from C1D1 to C4D1. Sourced from immuneACCESS, this table was stored by TCRdb with only in-frame sequences that have V and J called. A share of the clones is absent; for the studies checked, an unresolved V gene accounts for under half, and the remainder has no known explanation. The DNA was the basis for D and trimming; V, J and clone size are from that table. The sample data list about 24,000 clones, and 72% of these were observed just once. The top ten constitute just under 30% of the sample.

This sample is part of a study of PD-1 blockade in classical Hodgkin lymphoma (dated by TCRdb to the early 2020s). About the full investigation: Nivolumab dosing was 3 mg/kg intravenously every 2 weeks, continuing until either disease progression or unacceptable toxicity. To define a peripheral blood immune signature of response to PD-1 blockade in classical Hodgkin lymphoma, the study combined TCR beta sequencing with CyTOF.

In the paper's terms, the time point label means: cycle 4 day 1 (C4D1), after 6 weeks of nivolumab. Relapse after autologous stem cell transplantation had occurred in all trial patients, and cohorts A, B and C were distinguished by prior brentuximab vedotin exposure. The trial cohort was composed of over 50 patients with relapsed/refractory classical Hodgkin lymphoma, for whom complete response, partial response or progressive disease was recorded as best overall response. In the multi-cohort phase II CheckMate 205 trial, trial patients received single-agent nivolumab. An independent review committee assessed best overall response by applying the 2007 International Working Group response criteria. Trial PBMCs were collected immediately before nivolumab initiation (C1D1) and during therapy at cycle 2 day 1 and cycle 4 day 1. Peripheral blood was collected in 8 mL Vacutainer Cell Preparation Tubes, from which PBMCs were isolated by centrifugation and then cryopreserved.

CDR1 and CDR2 were assigned from the germline V gene as SGHTA and FQGNSA. The CDR3 has 18 amino acids, counting the end cysteine and phenylalanine. Only CDR3 DNA is held: 54 bases, read in frame from base 1. Trimmed from V: 0 bases; trimmed from J: 5 bases; junction bases lacking a gene match: 13. Paper-wide results and their limitations: Diversity was lower in patients who began nivolumab less than 1 year after ASCT, so these patients were left out of later analyses to avoid confounding by immune reconstitution. Trial patients achieving complete response had baseline diversity similar to newly diagnosed patients, whereas partial responders and progressors had significantly lower diversity. Newly diagnosed patients were reported to have lower baseline TCR diversity than healthy donors, and relapsed/refractory patients were reported to have lower baseline TCR diversity still. The study covered only a single clinical trial cohort, and the causes of the repertoire differences, possibly disease activity or prior therapy, were still not defined. A significant rise by C4D1 was seen in CD4+ but not CD8+ TCR diversity (p=0.0027 vs p=0.16), with the rise being most apparent in complete responders (p=0.02).

Rearrangement joined TRBV7-2 to TRBJ2-5; 9 central bases correspond to TRBD2. This TCR was sampled from a human donor with classical Hodgkin lymphoma. The input for sequencing was peripheral blood mononuclear cells (PBMCs), taken before the fourth cycle of nivolumab. In nucleotide form, the sequence is TGTGCCAGCAGCTTAGCGCTGGGCGCGCGGGGGGGCGTGGAGACCCAGTACTTC. Its translation is CASSLALGARGGVETQYF.